Shown below are 29 T cell receptor beta chains from a single sample sequenced in a study of neurological immune-mediated disorders. One entry per CDR3 protein, called by TCRdb with MiXCR from the 5' RACE reads. The sample includes more than 45,000 distinct CDR3 sequences, under 4.5% of them seen just once. Sequenced sample: PBMCs. These receptors were taken from a woman in her twenties or thirties with multiple sclerosis.

This clonotype was counted many times. The V gene is TRBV3-1, the J gene TRBJ2-6, with a possible D match to TRBD1 (6 bases). Deletions cut 7 bases from V and 0 bases from J, with 16 bases between. CDR1 is LGHDT and CDR2 is YNNKEL in the germline V gene (reference sequence). CDR3 length equals 17 residues. The CDR3 DNA reads TGTGCCAGCACCACACGGACAGTCGGCTCTGGGGCCAACGTCCTGACTTTC. Translation gives CASTTRTVGSGANVLTF.

In its sample, this clonotype was seen many times. The CDR3 nucleotides read TGCAGTGCTGGACGTAGCGGGAGGTTCACCGGGGAGCTGTTTTTT. Its protein is CSAGRSGRFTGELFF. The J gene is TRBJ2-2, the V gene TRBV20-1; 10 bases line up with TRBD2. V dropped 5 bases and J dropped 4; count of bases not matched to a gene: 7. Germline CDR1 DFQATT, CDR2 SNEGSKA (reference sequence). The CDR3 contains 15 residues.

This clonotype was recorded at least ten times. The rearrangement links TRBV15 to TRBJ2-6; D is ambiguous. This CDR3 is built from 16 residues. Germline CDR1 and CDR2: LNHNV and YYDKDF (reference sequence). Trimming stripped 1 base from V and 2 bases from J, with 9 bases between. CDR3 nucleotide sequence: TGTGCCACCAGCAGAGGATACAGCGCTGGGGCCAACGTCCTGACTTTC. Translated, it gives CATSRGYSAGANVLTF.

This clonotype was seen many times. The rearrangement joins TRBV5-1 to TRBJ2-7, with 7 bases identical to TRBD1. Germline V gene sequence: CDR1 SGHRS, CDR2 YFSETQ. Germline trimming cut 2 bases from V and 5 bases from J; bases unmatched to any gene: 10. The CDR3 consists of 15 residues. This CDR3 reads CASSFGDRNPNEQYF. The CDR3 DNA reads TGCGCCAGCAGCTTTGGGGACAGAAACCCTAACGAGCAGTACTTC. Complete variable domain (other parts from reference TRBV5-1 and TRBJ2-7): KAGVTQTPRYLIKTRGQQVTLSCSPISGHRSVSWYQQTPGQGLQFLFEYFSETQRNKGNFPGRFSGRQFSNSRSEMNVSTLELGDSALYLCASSFGDRNPNEQYFGPGTRLTVT.

In its sample, this clonotype was seen many times. V usage is TRBV7-8 and J usage is TRBJ2-5; D gene ambiguous. The CDR3 loop spans 14 amino acids. V dropped 4 bases and J dropped 5 bases, with 14 bases sitting between them. The germline CDR1 and CDR2 sequences are SGHVS and FQNEAQ. CDR3 region: CASSSRPLGETQYF. For the CDR3, the DNA is TGTGCCAGCAGCTCCCGTCCCCTAGGGGAGACCCAGTACTTC. Complete variable domain (other parts from reference TRBV7-8 and TRBJ2-5): GAGVSQSPRYKVAKRGQDVALRCDPISGHVSLFWYQQALGQGPEFLTYFQNEAQLDKSGLPSDRFFAERPEGSVSTLKIQRTQQEDSAVYLCASSSRPLGETQYFGPGTRLLVL.

The sample holds many counts of this clonotype. The chain combines TRBV5-1 with TRBJ2-1, with a weak D call TRBD2 (6 bases). This CDR3 comprises 16 residues. Trimming took off 3 bases at V and 6 bases at J, with 19 bases between the two ends. Germline CDR1 reads SGHRS; CDR2 reads YFSETQ. CDR3 sequence reads: CASSSPAQLAPNEQFF. The CDR3 nucleotides read TGCGCCAGCAGCTCTCCCGCTCAGCTAGCGCCCAATGAGCAGTTCTTC.

This clonotype was recorded at least ten times. The chain uses TRBV5-1 and TRBJ1-5; no firm D call. The V and J ends lost 0 bases and 1 base respectively, with 5 bases between them. CDR3 length: 14 residues. Germline CDR1 and CDR2: SGHRS and YFSETQ. The chain's CDR3 is CASSLGSSNQPQHF. Here the CDR3 DNA reads TGCGCCAGCAGCTTGGGCAGCAGCAATCAGCCCCAGCATTTT. Supplemented by reference TRBV5-1 and TRBJ1-5, the full variable domain reads KAGVTQTPRYLIKTRGQQVTLSCSPISGHRSVSWYQQTPGQGLQFLFEYFSETQRNKGNFPGRFSGRQFSNSRSEMNVSTLELGDSALYLCASSLGSSNQPQHFGDGTRLSIL.

There are a few counts of this clonotype. This chain uses TRBV6-2 or TRBV6-3 with TRBJ2-7; D is uncertain. V was pared by 2 bases and J by 1 base, with 9 bases between. From germline, CDR1 is MNHEY and CDR2 SVGEGT. This CDR3 has 14 residues. CDR3 coding DNA: TGTGCCAGCAGTTACGGTAAGGGATCCTACGAGCAGTACTTC. This sequence encodes CASSYGKGSYEQYF.

The sample holds many counts of this clonotype. The V gene is TRBV29-1, the J gene TRBJ2-1, with TRBD1 matching 9 bases. Trimming cost V 5 bases and J 0 bases; bases outside gene matches: 8. This CDR3 is built from 16 residues. CDR1 SQVTM and CDR2 ANQGSEA come from the germline V gene. The CDR3, as DNA: TGCAGCGTTCGCACCGGGACAGGGAGCTCCTACAATGAGCAGTTCTTC. This codes for CSVRTGTGSSYNEQFF.

Ten or more counts support this clonotype. The chain links TRBV20-1 to TRBJ1-1; 12 bases are a match to TRBD1. Trimming took 0 bases from V and 4 from J; bases not matched to a gene: 9. This CDR3 has 17 residues. CDR1 is DFQATT, CDR2 SNEGSKA, per germline (reference sequence). The CDR3 sequence is CSARDSLGQGAGTEAFF. The CDR3 bases are TGCAGTGCTAGAGACTCTTTGGGACAGGGGGCCGGCACTGAAGCTTTCTTT.

This clonotype was counted at least ten times. This chain links TRBV5-1 with TRBJ1-1, with 10 bases lining up with TRBD1. Germline loops: CDR1 SGHRS, CDR2 YFSETQ. The CDR3 contains 15 residues. After removal of 5 bases from V and 4 bases from J, the junction contained 8 bases not matched to a gene. The CDR3 nucleotides read TGCGCCAGCAGGCCAGACAGGGGGCGCCTCACTGAAGCTTTCTTT. It yields the protein CASRPDRGRLTEAFF.

This clonotype was seen at least ten times. The V and J genes are TRBV5-1 and TRBJ1-2; TRBD1 might be the D (5 bases). Germline V gene sequence: CDR1 SGHRS, CDR2 YFSETQ. V was trimmed by 4 bases and J by 5 bases, leaving 12 bases between them. CDR3 length: 13 amino acids. In DNA form, the CDR3 reads TGCGCCAGCAGCCTAGGGACCGCGTATGGCTACACCTTC. As protein: CASSLGTAYGYTF.

This clonotype has ten or more counts. J is TRBJ2-3 and V is TRBV7-2, with 11 bases lining up with TRBD2. The CDR3 has 16 amino acids. The germline V gene has CDR1 SGHTA and CDR2 FQGNSA. V lost 5 bases to trimming and J lost 2 bases; unmatched junction nucleotides: 6. The CDR3 region is CASSTGLAAITDTQYF. As DNA, the CDR3 is TGTGCCAGCAGCACGGGACTAGCGGCAATCACAGATACGCAGTATTTT.

This clonotype was counted many times. The chain joins TRBV7-7 to TRBJ2-7; 9 bases agree with TRBD1. The germline V gene encodes CDR1 SSHAT and CDR2 FNYEAQ (reference sequence). The J segment lost 5 bases and the V segment lost 5 bases, leaving 7 bases of the junction unmatched. This CDR3 spans 14 amino acids. The CDR3, as DNA: TGTGCCAGCAGCCCGACCGGGACAGGGAACGAGCAGTACTTC. Its protein is CASSPTGTGNEQYF.

The CDR3 reads CASSPPGVTDQETQYF. The CDR3 DNA sequence: TGTGCCAGCAGCCCCCCGGGGGTGACCGATCAAGAGACCCAGTACTTC. V usage is TRBV7-6 and J usage is TRBJ2-5; tentative D call: TRBD2 (6 bases). Deletions cut 5 bases from V and 2 bases from J, with 18 bases between. The CDR3 sequence is 16 residues long. Germline lookup yields CDR1 SGHVS and CDR2 FNYEAQ.

This clonotype was counted only a few times. A junction end diverges from the germline sequence, so it may reflect a read error. The rearrangement uses TRBV20-1 and TRBJ1-5; TRBD1 matches at 7 bases. Germline-derived CDR1 and CDR2 are DFQATT and SNEGSKA (reference sequence). CDR3 length equals 16 residues. In DNA form, the CDR3 reads TGCAGTGCCTCAAGGGGGCAGGGGTTCGGGGGTCAGCCCCAGAATTTT. This gives the protein CSASRGQGFGGQPQNF.

This clonotype has ten or more counts. The chain joins TRBV5-1 to TRBJ2-1; 14 nucleotides align to TRBD2. The CDR3 has 18 residues. The V gene end was trimmed by 2 bases and the J gene end by 5 bases; junction bases not matched to a gene: 9. Per germline, CDR1 SGHRS and CDR2 YFSETQ. CDR3 amino acids: CASSFRPGLAGADNEQFF. The CDR3 DNA reads as TGCGCCAGCAGCTTTCGTCCGGGACTAGCGGGAGCCGACAATGAGCAGTTCTTC.

This clonotype has ten or more counts. The chain has TRBV7-9 and TRBJ2-7; D gene unclear. Trimming stripped 5 bases from V and 2 bases from J, with 10 bases between. The CDR3 runs 13 residues. Germline CDR1 reads SEHNR; CDR2 reads FQNEAQ (reference sequence). The CDR3, as DNA: TGTGCCAGCAGCCCCCCTAGAGCCTACGAGCAGTACTTC. This encodes CASSPPRAYEQYF.

In its sample, this clonotype was seen many times. This chain uses TRBV20-1 with TRBJ2-7; 8 nucleotides align to TRBD2. The junction had 8 bases not matched to a gene; V was cut back by 3 bases and J by 4 bases. The germline V gene encodes CDR1 DFQATT and CDR2 SNEGSKA (reference sequence). This CDR3 comprises 14 residues. The CDR3 reads CSASAGTRGYEQYF. CDR3 coding DNA: TGCAGTGCTAGTGCCGGGACTAGGGGGTACGAGCAGTACTTC.

There are many counts of this clonotype. V gene TRBV20-1 combines with J gene TRBJ2-7, with TRBD2 matching over 10 bases. The CDR3 has 14 amino acids. Germline-derived CDR1 and CDR2 are DFQATT and SNEGSKA (reference sequence). The trim removed 5 bases at V and 2 bases at J, leaving 6 bases unmatched. CDR3 sequence: CSAGGGLAAYEQYF. Here the CDR3 DNA reads TGCAGTGCTGGAGGTGGACTAGCGGCCTACGAGCAGTACTTC.

Many counts were recorded for this clonotype. The V gene is TRBV4-1, the J gene TRBJ1-5; TRBD1 might be the D (6 bases). This CDR3 has 15 residues. Germline V gene lookup returns CDR1 MGHRA and CDR2 YSYEKL. V was clipped by 0 bases and J by 3 bases, with 9 bases between them. This CDR3 is CASSQDRGYNQPQHF. CDR3 nucleotides: TGCGCCAGCAGCCAAGACAGGGGATACAATCAGCCCCAGCATTTT.

This clonotype was detected many times. The rearrangement links TRBV6-5 to TRBJ2-2; D could derive from TRBD1 or TRBD2 (6 bases each). The CDR3 is 15 residues long. Trimming left V 6 bases short and J 0 bases short, with 11 bases between. Germline assignment: CDR1 MNHEY and CDR2 SVGAGI. The CDR3 is CASRRGEANTGELFF. The CDR3 DNA reads as TGTGCCAGCAGAAGGGGGGAAGCGAACACCGGGGAGCTGTTTTTT.

This clonotype has a count of ten or more. The CDR3 loop reads CASSLGVHTSGSSNEQFF. Here the CDR3 DNA reads TGCGCCAGCAGCTTAGGGGTCCACACTAGCGGGAGCTCGAATGAGCAGTTCTTC. The chain couples TRBV5-1 to TRBJ2-1; 11 bases are a match to TRBD2. Germline V lookup: CDR1 SGHRS, CDR2 YFSETQ. The V gene end was trimmed by 2 bases and the J gene end by 7 bases; junction bases not matched to a gene: 14. The CDR3 is made up of 18 amino acids.

This clonotype was counted ten times or more. V is TRBV5-1 and J is TRBJ1-1, with D possibly TRBD1 on 5 matching bases. CDR1 is SGHRS and CDR2 is YFSETQ in the germline V gene. The CDR3 is 13 amino acids. Trimming shortened V by 2 bases and J by 7 bases, and 12 bases separated the two germline ends. The CDR3 is CASSLTGTNEAFF. In DNA form, the CDR3 reads TGCGCCAGCAGCTTAACAGGTACCAATGAAGCTTTCTTT. The full variable domain, its missing parts supplied by reference TRBV5-1 and TRBJ1-1, is KAGVTQTPRYLIKTRGQQVTLSCSPISGHRSVSWYQQTPGQGLQFLFEYFSETQRNKGNFPGRFSGRQFSNSRSEMNVSTLELGDSALYLCASSLTGTNEAFFGQGTRLTVV.

In its sample, this clonotype was seen many times. The V gene is TRBV12-3 or TRBV12-4, the J gene TRBJ2-1, with no clear D. The CDR3 has 12 residues. V was pared by 6 bases and J by 5 bases, with 8 bases between. CDR3 nucleotides: TGTGCCAGCAGCATACAGAACAATGAGCAGTTCTTC. Protein sequence: CASSIQNNEQFF.

This clonotype appeared many times. V usage is TRBV7-2 and J usage is TRBJ2-5; 11 bases are shared with TRBD1. J was trimmed by 1 base and V by 2 bases; bases with no gene match: 3. Germline V gives CDR1 SGHTA, CDR2 FQGNSA. This CDR3 contains 16 residues. The CDR3 here is CASSLSGTGGQETQYF. The CDR3 DNA reads TGTGCCAGCAGCTTATCCGGGACAGGGGGCCAAGAGACCCAGTACTTC.

This clonotype was seen many times. The chain has TRBV20-1 and TRBJ2-3, with D perhaps assigned TRBD1 or TRBD2 (5 bases each). Trimming removed 3 bases from V and 2 bases from J, with 6 bases in between. The CDR3 contains 12 residues. CDR1 and CDR2 from the germline V gene are DFQATT and SNEGSKA (reference sequence). DNA for the CDR3: TGCAGTGCTAGGGGGACCACAGATACGCAGTATTTT. Residues: CSARGTTDTQYF.

This clonotype was found many times. V is TRBV7-2 and J is TRBJ2-3; 7 bases agree with TRBD1. Trimming cost V 1 base and J 7 bases; bases outside gene matches: 5. Germline V gene lookup returns CDR1 SGHTA and CDR2 FQGNSA. The CDR3 sequence is 14 residues long. The CDR3 loop is CASSLERTGNTQYF. The CDR3, as DNA: TGTGCCAGCAGCTTAGAGCGGACAGGCAATACGCAGTATTTT. The full variable domain, rest sourced from reference TRBV7-2 and TRBJ2-3, is GAGVSQSPSNKVTEKGKDVELRCDPISGHTALYWYRQSLGQGLEFLIYFQGNSAPDKSGLPSDRFSAERTGGSVSTLTIQRTQQEDSAVYLCASSLERTGNTQYFGPGTRLTVL.

This clonotype was observed many times. The chain carries TRBV20-1 and TRBJ2-4; D unclear. The CDR3 is made up of 16 amino acids. Germline CDR1 reads DFQATT; CDR2 reads SNEGSKA (reference sequence). The V end was cut by 1 base, the J end by 0 bases, with 13 bases between. CDR3 sequence: CSARGPFQLAKNIQYF. In nucleotides, the CDR3 is TGCAGTGCTAGAGGTCCTTTTCAACTAGCCAAAAACATTCAGTACTTC.